This TCR beta chain was sequenced during a study of cytomegalovirus exposure and HLA in healthy donors. The PCR was carried out with 60 Vbeta primers and 13 Jbeta primers. Clones were read by immunoSEQ multiplex PCR, and TCRdb kept only the in-frame ones, dropping some. The sample shows around 94,000 clones, over 65% of them seen only once. There are a few counts of this clone. V was pared by 1 base and J by 4 bases, with 7 bases of the junction left unmatched. Germline CDR1 SGHRS, CDR2 YFSETQ. The CDR3 has 15 residues. This receptor was taken from a human donor in good health. The V call is TRBV5-1, the J call TRBJ2-5; 7 bases fit TRBD2. The sequenced sample was PBMCs. The CDR3 nucleotides are TGCGCCAGCAGCTTGAGTCGGGGGAGGGGAGAGACCCAGTACTTC. It translates to CASSLSRGRGETQYF. Full variable domain (outside the CDR3, taken from reference TRBV5-1 and TRBJ2-5): KAGVTQTPRYLIKTRGQQVTLSCSPISGHRSVSWYQQTPGQGLQFLFEYFSETQRNKGNFPGRFSGRQFSNSRSEMNVSTLELGDSALYLCASSLSRGRGETQYFGPGTRLLVL.